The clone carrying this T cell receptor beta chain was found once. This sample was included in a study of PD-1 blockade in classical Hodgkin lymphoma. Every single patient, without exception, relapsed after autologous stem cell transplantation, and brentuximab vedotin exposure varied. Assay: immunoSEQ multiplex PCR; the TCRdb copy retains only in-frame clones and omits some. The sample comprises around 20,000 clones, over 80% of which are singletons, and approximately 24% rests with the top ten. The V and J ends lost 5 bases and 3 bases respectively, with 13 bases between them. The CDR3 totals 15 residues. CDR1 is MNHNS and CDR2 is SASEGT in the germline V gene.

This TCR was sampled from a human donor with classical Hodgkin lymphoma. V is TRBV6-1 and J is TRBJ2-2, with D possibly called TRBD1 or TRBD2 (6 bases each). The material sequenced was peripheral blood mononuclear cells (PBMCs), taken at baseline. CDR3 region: CASSIYRDYTGELFF. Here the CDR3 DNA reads TGTGCCAGCAGTATATACAGGGACTACACCGGGGAGCTGTTTTTT.